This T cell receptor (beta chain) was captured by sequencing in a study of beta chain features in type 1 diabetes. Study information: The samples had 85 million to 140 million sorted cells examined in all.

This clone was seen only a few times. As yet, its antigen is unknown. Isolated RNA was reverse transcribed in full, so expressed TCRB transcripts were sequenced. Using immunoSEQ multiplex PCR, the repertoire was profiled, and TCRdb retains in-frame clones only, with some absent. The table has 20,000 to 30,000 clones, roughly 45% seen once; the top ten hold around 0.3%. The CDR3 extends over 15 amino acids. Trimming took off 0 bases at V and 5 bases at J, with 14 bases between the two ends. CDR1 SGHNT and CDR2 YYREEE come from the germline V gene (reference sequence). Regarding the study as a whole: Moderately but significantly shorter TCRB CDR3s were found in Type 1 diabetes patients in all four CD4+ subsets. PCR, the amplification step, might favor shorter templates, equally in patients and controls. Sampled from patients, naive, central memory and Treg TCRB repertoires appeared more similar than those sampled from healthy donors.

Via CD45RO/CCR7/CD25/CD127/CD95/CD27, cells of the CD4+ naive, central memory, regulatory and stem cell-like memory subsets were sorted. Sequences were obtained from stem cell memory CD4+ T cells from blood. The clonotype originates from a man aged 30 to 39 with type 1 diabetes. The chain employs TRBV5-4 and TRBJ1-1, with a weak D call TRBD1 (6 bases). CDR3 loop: CASSLVRVQGTEAFF. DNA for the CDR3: TGTGCCAGCAGCTTGGTCCGGGTCCAGGGGACTGAAGCTTTCTTT.